This entry describes one T cell receptor (beta chain). This entry comes from a study of blood T cell repertoires in COVID-19. Study as a whole: From T cells, B-cell-depleted T cells, or PBMCs came the material, which was cDNA or gDNA.

Authors' methods: The authors estimated nucleated cell counts from reference gene primer amplification. Produced via immunoSEQ multiplex PCR; TCRdb's table is partial and in-frame only. Clone size and the V and J calls come from that table; the DNA yielded D and trimming. The sample has 200,000 or so clones; over 75% are singletons. This receptor was taken from a human donor with active or convalescent COVID-19. The donor label of this sample is uncertain. The sequencing input was peripheral blood.

This CDR3 reads CASSGERGGLGEQYF. CDR3 in DNA: TGTGCCAGCAGCGGCGAGCGGGGGGGCCTTGGCGAGCAGTACTTC. The rearrangement links TRBV11-2 to TRBJ2-7; TRBD2 agrees at 10 bases. The V and J ends lost 5 bases and 6 bases, in that order; junction bases with no gene match: 10. The CDR3 totals 15 residues. Germline CDR1 and CDR2: SGHAT and FQNNGV. The full variable domain, in which reference TRBV11-2 and TRBJ2-7 provide the parts outside the CDR3, is EAGVAQSPRYKIIEKRQSVAFWCNPISGHATLYWYQQILGQGPKLLIQFQNNGVVDDSQLPKDRFSAERLKGVDSTLKIQPAKLEDSAVYLCASSGERGGLGEQYFGPGTRLTVT.